The 27 T cell receptor beta chains in this list originate from one sample, sequenced in a study of cytomegalovirus exposure and HLA in healthy donors. The PCR was carried out with 60 Vbeta primers and 13 Jbeta primers. Sequencing used immunoSEQ multiplex PCR; TCRdb keeps in-frame clones, though not all of them. The table includes some 200,000 clones, 75% to 90% detected once. The sequenced sample consisted of PBMCs. These receptors all come from a middle-aged man in good health and CMV-seropositive.

This chain connects TRBV27 to TRBJ1-5; 7 nucleotides agree with TRBD1. Looked up from germline, CDR1 is MNHEY and CDR2 is SMNVEV (reference sequence). CDR3 length equals 15 residues. V shed 4 bases and J 0 bases; nucleotides not matched to a gene: 3. Here the CDR3 reads CASSSHRGSNQPQHF. The CDR3 region has the DNA TGTGCCAGCAGTTCGCACAGGGGTAGCAATCAGCCCCAGCATTTT.

The chain employs TRBV10-2 and TRBJ1-5, with D possibly matching TRBD1 (6 bases). The V end was cut by 0 bases, the J end by 3 bases, with 9 bases between. The CDR3 totals 15 residues. Germline V gene sequence: CDR1 WSHSY, CDR2 SAAADI. CDR3 bases: TGCGCCAGCAGTGAGTCTGGGGGGGCCAATCAGCCCCAGCATTTT. Translation: CASSESGGANQPQHF.

The V gene is TRBV30, the J gene TRBJ1-3; D unresolved. The CDR3 loop spans 13 amino acids. With 1 base removed from V and 3 bases from J, the gap between germline ends came to 7 bases. The germline gives CDR1 GTSNPN, CDR2 SVGIG (reference sequence). This chain's CDR3 is CAWSGLVGNTIYF. The CDR3 bases are TGTGCCTGGAGTGGGCTGGTTGGAAACACCATATATTTT.

Comment on this clone: Other nucleotide sequences from this sample produce the same CDR3. This chain uses TRBV27 with TRBJ1-1; TRBD1 is a possible D gene (5 bases). CDR1 MNHEY and CDR2 SMNVEV come from the germline V gene (reference sequence). V shed 5 bases and J shed 1 base, with 8 bases lying between them. CDR3 length: 13 amino acids. The chain's CDR3 is CASSGQGNTEAFF. CDR3 DNA sequence: TGTGCCAGCAGTGGCCAGGGGAACACTGAAGCTTTCTTT.

This rearrangement joins TRBV27 to TRBJ2-2; 8 nucleotides align to TRBD1. V lost 6 bases and J lost 1; bases outside the gene matches: 1. Germline V gene sequence: CDR1 MNHEY, CDR2 SMNVEV (reference sequence). The CDR3 totals 14 residues. CDR3: CASSGQGNTGELFF. The CDR3 DNA reads TGTGCCAGCAGCGGACAGGGGAACACCGGGGAGCTGTTTTTT.

The DNA for the CDR3 is TGTGCCAGCAGCTCCTCCGCTAATACGCAGTATTTT. Translated: CASSSSANTQYF. V is TRBV7-6 and J is TRBJ2-3; D is ambiguous. This CDR3 is 12 amino acids long. V was clipped by 4 bases and J by 7 bases, with 9 bases between them. CDR1 SGHVS and CDR2 FNYEAQ come from the germline V gene.

The chain carries TRBV18 and TRBJ2-7; the D is unclear. The CDR3 runs 13 residues. With 0 bases removed from V and 3 bases from J, the gap between germline ends came to 6 bases. CDR1 and CDR2 from the germline V gene are KGHSH and LQKENI. The CDR3 is CASSPPGDYEQYF. CDR3 DNA sequence: TGTGCCAGCTCACCACCCGGTGACTACGAGCAGTACTTC.

The chain links TRBV5-1 to TRBJ2-2; unclear D gene. The CDR3 runs 15 residues. CDR1 is SGHRS and CDR2 is YFSETQ in the germline V gene. The V gene lost 6 bases and the J gene lost 4 bases, with 16 bases spanning the gap. The CDR3 protein is CASTPRPGATGELFF. The CDR3 region has the DNA TGCGCCAGCACCCCCCGGCCGGGTGCCACCGGGGAGCTGTTTTTT.

CDR3: CASSLAGSAYSPLHF. CDR3 bases: TGTGCCAGCAGCTTAGCAGGGTCTGCCTATTCACCCCTCCACTTT. The chain joins TRBV5-6 to TRBJ1-6; the D gene is possibly TRBD1 (5 bases). Germline V gene sequence: CDR1 SGHDT, CDR2 YYEEEE. Deletions cut 2 bases from V and 8 bases from J, with 14 bases between. The CDR3 covers 15 residues.

This clone was found a few times. This rearrangement joins TRBV5-6 to TRBJ1-1; 8 bases map to TRBD1. Unmatched junction bases numbered 1, after V lost 4 bases and J lost 8 bases. The CDR3 covers 11 residues. Germline CDR1 SGHDT, CDR2 YYEEEE. In nucleotides, the CDR3 is TGTGCCAGCAGCAGGACAGGGGAAGCTTTCTTT. This sequence encodes CASSRTGEAFF.

Comments on this clone: Other DNA sequences in this sample translate to the same CDR3. DNA for the CDR3: TGTGCCAGCAGCTTATCATCAACAGGTTACAATGAGCAGTTCTTC. Encoded protein: CASSLSSTGYNEQFF. This chain connects TRBV7-2 to TRBJ2-1; D is perhaps TRBD1 (5 bases). The CDR3 contains 15 residues. Germline CDR1 SGHTA, CDR2 FQGNSA. The V and J ends lost 2 bases and 4 bases respectively, with 12 bases between them. The full variable domain, its missing parts supplied by reference TRBV7-2 and TRBJ2-1, is GAGVSQSPSNKVTEKGKDVELRCDPISGHTALYWYRQSLGQGLEFLIYFQGNSAPDKSGLPSDRFSAERTGGSVSTLTIQRTQQEDSAVYLCASSLSSTGYNEQFFGPGTRLTVL.

The gene calls are TRBV11-2 and TRBJ1-5, with TRBD1 as a possible D gene (5 bases). CDR3 length equals 17 residues. Per the germline V gene, CDR1 is SGHAT and CDR2 is FQNNGV. V was shortened by 4 bases and J by 0 bases, with 16 bases between the two germline ends. The CDR3 coding sequence is TGTGCCAGCAGCTCATCCAGGGCAGGGAATAGCAATCAGCCCCAGCATTTT. This translates into CASSSSRAGNSNQPQHF.

The chain links TRBV6-5 to TRBJ1-1, with D maybe TRBD1 (5 bases). This CDR3 is 13 amino acids long. Trimming took 4 bases from V and 4 from J, leaving 10 bases between them. Germline CDR1 MNHEY, CDR2 SVGAGI. Written as DNA, the CDR3 is TGTGCCAGCAGTTGGGGCGGGGGCACTGAAGCTTTCTTT. It encodes CASSWGGGTEAFF.

Of note for this clone: The sample holds other DNA sequences that translate to the same CDR3. J is TRBJ2-5 and V is TRBV7-2; D call uncertain. From germline, CDR1 is SGHTA and CDR2 FQGNSA. The ends were cut back, 3 bases at V and 4 bases at J, with 3 bases in the middle. CDR3 length: 11 amino acids. CDR3 region: CASSFLETQYF. The CDR3 nucleotides read TGTGCCAGCAGCTTCTTAGAGACCCAGTACTTC. Looking up the rest from reference TRBV7-2 and TRBJ2-5 gives the full variable domain: GAGVSQSPSNKVTEKGKDVELRCDPISGHTALYWYRQSLGQGLEFLIYFQGNSAPDKSGLPSDRFSAERTGGSVSTLTIQRTQQEDSAVYLCASSFLETQYFGPGTRLLVL.

This clone has more than one count but fewer than ten. The chain is built from TRBV11-2 and TRBJ2-3; 8 nucleotides line up with TRBD2. V dropped 2 bases and J dropped 2; count of bases not matched to a gene: 3. CDR3 length equals 15 residues. Germline V gives CDR1 SGHAT, CDR2 FQNNGV. The DNA of the CDR3 is TGTGCCAGCAGCTTACGGCGGGGGGTCACAGATACGCAGTATTTT. Its translation is CASSLRRGVTDTQYF.

Only a few counts were recorded for this clone. The chain is built from TRBV29-1 and TRBJ2-7; tentative D call: TRBD1 (6 bases). This CDR3 is 11 amino acids long. Germline V gene sequence: CDR1 SQVTM, CDR2 ANQGSEA. Trimming removed 6 bases at V and 3 bases at J, with 9 bases between. CDR3 region: CSVEDSYEQYF. The CDR3 DNA is TGCAGCGTGGAGGACAGCTACGAGCAGTACTTC.

The chain recombines TRBV27 with TRBJ2-4, with a tentative D call TRBD1 (6 bases). The CDR3 is made up of 13 amino acids. Per germline, CDR1 MNHEY and CDR2 SMNVEV (reference sequence). Trimming stripped 0 bases from V and 7 bases from J, with 7 bases between. Written as DNA, the CDR3 is TGTGCCAGCAGTTTATCTAGGGGGAACATTCAGTACTTC. As protein: CASSLSRGNIQYF.

The V gene is TRBV29-1, the J gene TRBJ2-3, with D tentatively TRBD2 (5 bases). Germline CDR1 SQVTM, CDR2 ANQGSEA. CDR3 length: 12 residues. V lost 6 bases, J lost 8 bases, and 15 bases lay in between. The CDR3 is CSVDGIQSTQYF. The CDR3 DNA reads as TGCAGCGTGGACGGGATACAGAGTACGCAGTATTTT.

The chain has TRBV4-1 and TRBJ2-1; the match to TRBD2 covers 10 bases. Germline V gene lookup returns CDR1 MGHRA and CDR2 YSYEKL. This CDR3 has 14 residues. V was pared by 2 bases and J by 9 bases, with 4 bases of the junction left unmatched. The CDR3 region is CASSQQRGGTEQFF. The CDR3, as DNA: TGCGCCAGCAGCCAACAGCGGGGGGGCACTGAGCAGTTCTTC.

V usage is TRBV5-1 and J usage is TRBJ1-2; TRBD1 might be the D (5 bases). V was shortened by 1 base and J by 3 bases, with 13 bases between the two germline ends. This CDR3 spans 15 amino acids. From germline, CDR1 is SGHRS and CDR2 YFSETQ. The CDR3 loop is CASSLSRALDYGYTF. CDR3 DNA: TGCGCCAGCAGCTTGAGCAGGGCCCTTGACTATGGCTACACCTTC.

V and J are TRBV20-1 and TRBJ1-4, with D maybe TRBD1 (5 bases). This CDR3 spans 11 amino acids. Germline V gene lookup returns CDR1 DFQATT and CDR2 SNEGSKA (reference sequence). V was trimmed by 6 bases and J by 6 bases, leaving 8 bases between them. The CDR3: CSAGGDEKLFF. CDR3 nucleotides: TGCAGTGCGGGGGGGGATGAAAAACTGTTTTTT.

The chain is built from TRBV11-2 and TRBJ2-5; 10 nucleotides align to TRBD2. Germline values: CDR1 SGHAT, CDR2 FQNNGV. The CDR3 has 15 amino acids. V dropped 6 bases and J dropped 7; count of bases not matched to a gene: 11. This CDR3 reads CASRPRTSGLGTQYF. The CDR3 DNA follows: TGTGCCAGCAGGCCCCGGACTAGCGGCCTGGGGACCCAGTACTTC.

This clone occurred once. This rearrangement joins TRBV6-5 to TRBJ1-2; the D is unclear. Trimming took off 8 bases at V and 12 bases at J, with 22 bases between the two ends. This CDR3 spans 13 amino acids. Germline V gene data show CDR1 as MNHEY and CDR2 as SVGAGI. The CDR3 is CASSHGEDPFHTF. CDR3 bases: TGTGCCAGCTCCCACGGTGAGGATCCTTTCCACACCTTC.

The V and J genes are TRBV7-8 and TRBJ2-3, with 7 bases that match TRBD2. V shed 5 bases, J shed 0 bases, and the junction held 8 bases outside the gene matches. CDR1 and CDR2 from the germline V gene are SGHVS and FQNEAQ. The CDR3 covers 16 residues. The CDR3 sequence: CASSPSRGTSTDTQYF. The CDR3 nucleotides are TGTGCCAGCAGCCCCTCGCGGGGGACTAGCACAGATACGCAGTATTTT.

The V and J genes are TRBV6-5 and TRBJ2-5; the D is unclear. From germline, CDR1 is MNHEY and CDR2 SVGAGI. The germline V and J ends were trimmed by 10 bases and 5 bases, with 14 bases remaining between them. The CDR3 loop spans 12 amino acids. The CDR3 nucleotides read TGTGCCACATCACGAGGTGGCGAGACCCAGTACTTC. It encodes CATSRGGETQYF.

The J gene is TRBJ2-7, the V gene TRBV13; D perhaps matches TRBD2 (6 bases). Trimming stripped 5 bases from V and 5 bases from J, with 19 bases between. CDR3 length: 15 residues. CDR1 is PRHDT and CDR2 is FYEKMQ in the germline V gene (reference sequence). CDR3 sequence (DNA): TGTGCCAGCAGCCCCCGACTGGTTTCGGGGGACGAGCAGTACTTC. Its translation: CASSPRLVSGDEQYF.

The chain recombines TRBV28 with TRBJ1-4, with TRBD1 identical over 8 bases. J lost 8 bases, V lost 8 bases, and 10 bases had no gene match. The CDR3 contains 14 residues. The V gene's germline CDR1 is MDHEN and CDR2 SYDVKM. CDR3: CASLSGQGGEKLFF. CDR3 DNA: TGTGCCAGCCTTTCCGGACAGGGAGGCGAAAAACTGTTTTTT.